This T cell receptor (beta chain) is drawn from a study of OX40 agonist ivuxolimab in advanced cancers. Some clones are missing from TCRdb's copy, which holds only in-frame ones; the method was immunoSEQ multiplex PCR. The table includes roughly 35,000 clones, around 80% detected once. Study-level results: At 0.1 to 3.0 mg/kg and by week 6, clonal expansion occurred in CD4+ and CD8+ blood T cells.

V gave up 1 base and J gave up 1 base, with 8 bases separating them. CDR1 and CDR2 (germline): SGHKS, YYEKEE (reference sequence). The CDR3 spans 14 residues. A remark on this clone: The antigen is unknown.

The sequence was collected from an adult with an advanced solid tumor such as melanoma, head and neck, liver or kidney cancer. V and J are TRBV5-5 and TRBJ1-1; D ambiguous. The source material was CD4+ or CD8+ T cells sorted from blood, sampled in a trial of the OX40 agonist ivuxolimab. The CDR3: CASSLRDGNTEAFF. CDR3 nucleotide sequence: TGTGCCAGCAGCTTGCGAGACGGGAACACTGAAGCTTTCTTT.